This TCR beta chain was obtained from a study of cytomegalovirus exposure and HLA in healthy donors. About the research overall: Among the 300 to 450 genotyped donors, around 85% were placed in the Caucasian-associated ancestry cluster.

Use of 60 Vbeta and 13 Jbeta primers characterized the PCR. Method: immunoSEQ multiplex PCR; TCRdb's copy keeps in-frame clones and lacks some. The sample holds approximately 150,000 clones, approximately 70% seen once. V lost 2 bases and J lost 1, with 21 bases in between. The CDR3 consists of 18 residues. Germline CDR1 reads LNHNV; CDR2 reads YYDKDF (reference sequence). In this sample, this clone turned up a few times. The clonotype comes from a woman in her thirties or forties in good health and CMV-seropositive. The sequenced sample was PBMCs. The rearrangement joins TRBV15 to TRBJ2-7; TRBD2 might be the D (7 bases). This CDR3 reads CATSRSGGRLSGSYEQYF. CDR3 nucleotide sequence: TGTGCCACCAGCAGATCCGGGGGGCGCCTCAGTGGGTCCTACGAGCAGTACTTC.